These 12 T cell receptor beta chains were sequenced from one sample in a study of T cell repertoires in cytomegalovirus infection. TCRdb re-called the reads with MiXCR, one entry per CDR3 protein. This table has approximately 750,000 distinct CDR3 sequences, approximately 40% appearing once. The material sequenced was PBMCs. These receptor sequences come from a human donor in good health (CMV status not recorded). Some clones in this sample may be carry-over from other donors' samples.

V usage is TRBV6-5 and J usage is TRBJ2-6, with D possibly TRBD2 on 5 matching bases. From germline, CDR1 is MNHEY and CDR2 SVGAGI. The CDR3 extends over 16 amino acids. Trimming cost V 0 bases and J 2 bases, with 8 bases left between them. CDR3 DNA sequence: TGTGCCAGCAGTTACTCGCGAGGGACTGGGGCCAACGTCCTGACTTTC. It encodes CASSYSRGTGANVLTF.

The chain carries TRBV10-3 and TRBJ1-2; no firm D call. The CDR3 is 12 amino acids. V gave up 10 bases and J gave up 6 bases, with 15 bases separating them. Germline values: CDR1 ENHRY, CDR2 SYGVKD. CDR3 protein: CATVNNRDGYTF. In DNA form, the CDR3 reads TGTGCCACAGTCAATAACAGAGATGGCTACACCTTC.

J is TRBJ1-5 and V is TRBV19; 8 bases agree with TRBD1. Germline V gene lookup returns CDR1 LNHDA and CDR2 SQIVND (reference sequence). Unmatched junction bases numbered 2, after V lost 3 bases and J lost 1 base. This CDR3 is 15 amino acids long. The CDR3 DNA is TGTGCCAGTAGTATGGACAGGGCAAGCAATCAGCCCCAGCATTTT. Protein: CASSMDRASNQPQHF.

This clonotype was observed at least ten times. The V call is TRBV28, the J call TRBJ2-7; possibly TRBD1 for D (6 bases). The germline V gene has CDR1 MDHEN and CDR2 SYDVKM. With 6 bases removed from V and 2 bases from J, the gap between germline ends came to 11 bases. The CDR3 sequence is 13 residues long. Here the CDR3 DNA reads TGTGCCAGCAGCTTTCCAGGGGCCTACGAGCAGTACTTC. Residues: CASSFPGAYEQYF. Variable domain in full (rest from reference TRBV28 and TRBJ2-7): DVKVTQSSRYLVKRTGEKVFLECVQDMDHENMFWYRQDPGLGLRLIYFSYDVKMKEKGDIPEGYSVSREKKERFSLILESASTNQTSMYLCASSFPGAYEQYFGPGTRLTVT.

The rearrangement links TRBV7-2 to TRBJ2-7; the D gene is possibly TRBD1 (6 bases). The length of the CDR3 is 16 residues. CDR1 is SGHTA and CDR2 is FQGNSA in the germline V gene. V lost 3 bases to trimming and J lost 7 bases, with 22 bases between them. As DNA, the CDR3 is TGTGCCAGCAGCTTGACCACAGGGCGAGTACGTTTGGAGCAGTACTTC. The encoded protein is CASSLTTGRVRLEQYF.

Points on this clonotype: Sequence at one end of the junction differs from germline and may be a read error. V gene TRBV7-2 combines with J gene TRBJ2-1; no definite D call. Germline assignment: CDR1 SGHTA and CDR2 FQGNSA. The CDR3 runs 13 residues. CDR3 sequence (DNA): TGTGCCAGCAGCCGAGACTCCTTCAATGAGCAGTTCTTC. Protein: CASSRDSFNEQFF.

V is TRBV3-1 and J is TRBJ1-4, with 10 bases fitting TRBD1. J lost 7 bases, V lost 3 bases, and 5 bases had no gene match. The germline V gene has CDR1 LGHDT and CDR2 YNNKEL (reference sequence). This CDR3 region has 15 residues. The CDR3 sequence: CASSQGTGDFEKLFF. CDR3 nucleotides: TGTGCCAGCAGCCAGGGGACAGGGGACTTTGAAAAACTGTTTTTT.

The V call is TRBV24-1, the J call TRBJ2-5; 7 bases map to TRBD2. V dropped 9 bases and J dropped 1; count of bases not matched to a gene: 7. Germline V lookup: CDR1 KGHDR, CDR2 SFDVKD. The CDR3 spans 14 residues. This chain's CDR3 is CATCNGRLQETQYF. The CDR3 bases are TGTGCCACCTGTAACGGGAGGCTCCAAGAGACCCAGTACTTC.

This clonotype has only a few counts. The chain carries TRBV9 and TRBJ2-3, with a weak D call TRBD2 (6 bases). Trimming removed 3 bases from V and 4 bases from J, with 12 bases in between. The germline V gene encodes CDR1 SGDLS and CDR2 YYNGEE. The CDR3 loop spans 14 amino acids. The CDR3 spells CASSGDPGADTQYF. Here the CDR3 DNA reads TGTGCCAGCAGCGGTGACCCGGGGGCAGATACGCAGTATTTT. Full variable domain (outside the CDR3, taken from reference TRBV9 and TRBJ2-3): DSGVTQTPKHLITATGQRVTLRCSPRSGDLSVYWYQQSLDQGLQFLIQYYNGEERAKGNILERFSAQQFPDLHSELNLSSLELGDSALYFCASSGDPGADTQYFGPGTRLTVL.

CDR3 residues: CASSLELAGRAYEQYF. DNA of the CDR3: TGTGCCAGCAGCCTAGAACTAGCGGGAAGGGCCTACGAGCAGTACTTC. The chain uses TRBV7-2 and TRBJ2-7; 10 nucleotides align to TRBD2. The CDR3 consists of 16 residues. CDR1 is SGHTA and CDR2 is FQGNSA in the germline V gene. The ends lost 5 bases at V and 2 bases at J; junction bases unmatched: 9.

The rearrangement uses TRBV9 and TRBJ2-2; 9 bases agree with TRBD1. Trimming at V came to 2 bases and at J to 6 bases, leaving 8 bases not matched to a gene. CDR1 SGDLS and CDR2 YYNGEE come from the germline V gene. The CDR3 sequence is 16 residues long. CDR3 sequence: CASSVTGTGKSGELFF. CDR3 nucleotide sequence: TGTGCCAGCAGCGTCACCGGGACAGGGAAGTCCGGGGAGCTGTTTTTT.

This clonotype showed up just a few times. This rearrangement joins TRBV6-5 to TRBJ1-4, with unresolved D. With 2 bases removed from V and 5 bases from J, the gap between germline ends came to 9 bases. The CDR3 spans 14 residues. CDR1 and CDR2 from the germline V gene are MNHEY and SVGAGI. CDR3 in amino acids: CASSYSAFNEKLFF. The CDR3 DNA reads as TGTGCCAGCAGTTACAGTGCCTTCAATGAAAAACTGTTTTTT.